This record looks at one T cell receptor beta chain sequence and its context. Its specificity is not known. Repertoires were generated with immunoSEQ multiplex PCR, while TCRdb's copy carries only in-frame clones and drops some. The sample lists about 82,000 clones; about 90% were seen once. Anyone with autoimmune disease history or systemic immunosuppression was excluded. These data come from a study of OX40 agonist ivuxolimab in advanced cancers. At the level of the study: Three patients, one with hepatocellular carcinoma and two with cutaneous melanoma, achieved partial responses. General study findings and limits: The mean number of expanded clones was higher in CD8+ T cells than in CD4+.

This CDR3 comprises 15 residues. From germline, CDR1 is MNHEY and CDR2 SMNVEV (reference sequence). Trimming took 6 bases from V and 2 from J; bases not matched to a gene: 6. The TCR originated in an adult with an advanced solid tumor such as melanoma, head and neck, liver or kidney cancer. This chain links TRBV27 with TRBJ2-1; 8 positions match TRBD2. The sample was CD4+ or CD8+ T cells sorted from blood, taken in a trial of the OX40 agonist ivuxolimab. CDR3 loop: CASSNTGGAYNEQFF. The CDR3 nucleotides read TGTGCCAGCAGCAACACGGGGGGGGCCTACAATGAGCAGTTCTTC.